This entry lists 20 T cell receptor beta chains sequenced from one sample in a study of PD-1 blockade in classical Hodgkin lymphoma. Each patient relapsed following autologous stem cell transplantation, and prior brentuximab vedotin exposure differed. Assay: immunoSEQ multiplex PCR; the TCRdb copy retains only in-frame clones and omits some. The sample has under 100,000 clones, 80% to 85% seen once; the top ten hold 9% to 15%. The starting material was peripheral blood mononuclear cells (PBMCs), obtained at baseline. All receptors derive from a human donor with classical Hodgkin lymphoma.

V usage is TRBV23-1 and J usage is TRBJ2-1, with 14 positions matching TRBD2. TRBV23-1 is an ORF, and what it does is uncertain. Trimming removed 6 bases from V and 4 bases from J; junction bases left unmatched: 14. This CDR3 contains 19 residues. Here the CDR3 DNA reads TGCGCCAGCAGAGCTGCCGGGACTAGCGGGAGTCGGGATTACAATGAGCAGTTCTTC. It encodes CASRAAGTSGSRDYNEQFF.

The chain is built from TRBV29-1 and TRBJ2-1; 15 bases align to TRBD2. V was clipped by 6 bases and J by 7 bases; unmatched bases: 19. The CDR3 has 19 amino acids. CDR1 and CDR2 from the germline V gene are SQVTM and ANQGSEA. CDR3 loop: CSVKPTVGLAGGPGNEQFF. The CDR3, as DNA: TGCAGCGTAAAACCGACAGTCGGACTAGCGGGAGGGCCGGGGAATGAGCAGTTCTTC.

The chain is built from TRBV19 and TRBJ1-1; 9 bases are shared with TRBD1. The germline CDR1 and CDR2 sequences are LNHDA and SQIVND (reference sequence). The CDR3 extends over 14 amino acids. After removal of 5 bases from V and 4 bases from J, the junction contained 5 bases not matched to a gene. CDR3 in DNA: TGTGCCAGTAGTTTAGGACAGGGGAGCACTGAAGCTTTCTTT. Translated: CASSLGQGSTEAFF.

J is TRBJ2-1 and V is TRBV29-1; 10 positions match TRBD1. CDR1 and CDR2 from the germline V gene are SQVTM and ANQGSEA. Germline trimming cut 5 bases from V and 7 bases from J; bases unmatched to any gene: 8. The CDR3 runs to 14 residues. Here the CDR3 DNA reads TGCAGCGTTCTTGGGGACAGGGGTCTTAATGAGCAGTTCTTC. It encodes CSVLGDRGLNEQFF.

This rearrangement joins TRBV5-1 to TRBJ2-5; D may be TRBD1 (6 bases). Trimming left V 4 bases short and J 2 bases short, with 12 bases between. The germline V gene encodes CDR1 SGHRS and CDR2 YFSETQ. The CDR3 has 14 residues. CDR3 sequence (DNA): TGCGCCAGCAGCCCCGGACAGTTACAAGAGACCCAGTACTTC. This codes for CASSPGQLQETQYF. The variable domain in full, completed from reference TRBV5-1 and TRBJ2-5, reads KAGVTQTPRYLIKTRGQQVTLSCSPISGHRSVSWYQQTPGQGLQFLFEYFSETQRNKGNFPGRFSGRQFSNSRSEMNVSTLELGDSALYLCASSPGQLQETQYFGPGTRLLVL.

The CDR3, as DNA: TGTGCCACCAGCAGAGATGTGGCGGGAGCGGGCGAGCAGTACTTC. Translating gives CATSRDVAGAGEQYF. The chain joins TRBV15 to TRBJ2-7; TRBD2 aligns across 7 bases. The germline gives CDR1 LNHNV, CDR2 YYDKDF (reference sequence). Unmatched junction bases numbered 8, after V lost 0 bases and J lost 6 bases. The CDR3 spans 15 residues.

This chain connects TRBV10-3 to TRBJ2-3, with TRBD2 as a possible D gene (6 bases). CDR3 length: 16 amino acids. The V gene lost 1 base and the J gene lost 0 bases, with 11 bases spanning the gap. Germline V gene lookup returns CDR1 ENHRY and CDR2 SYGVKD. CDR3 DNA sequence: TGTGCCATCAGTGAGTGGGGTAGCGGTAGCACAGATACGCAGTATTTT. It is translated as CAISEWGSGSTDTQYF.

J is TRBJ2-5 and V is TRBV5-5; TRBD1 aligns across 7 bases. Looked up from germline, CDR1 is SGHKS and CDR2 is YYEKEE (reference sequence). V dropped 1 base and J dropped 4; count of bases not matched to a gene: 4. This CDR3 is 14 amino acids long. CDR3 protein: CASSLLSGGETQYF. CDR3 DNA sequence: TGTGCCAGCAGCTTGTTGTCAGGGGGAGAGACCCAGTACTTC.

J is TRBJ1-2 and V is TRBV11-2; D is perhaps TRBD1 (5 bases). There are 13 residues in the CDR3. CDR1 SGHAT and CDR2 FQNNGV come from the germline V gene. The V and J ends lost 1 base and 7 bases respectively, with 10 bases between them. CDR3 protein: CASSLGQGSGYTF. The DNA of the CDR3 is TGTGCCAGCAGCTTAGGTCAGGGTTCTGGCTACACCTTC. Supplemented by reference TRBV11-2 and TRBJ1-2, the full variable domain reads EAGVAQSPRYKIIEKRQSVAFWCNPISGHATLYWYQQILGQGPKLLIQFQNNGVVDDSQLPKDRFSAERLKGVDSTLKIQPAKLEDSAVYLCASSLGQGSGYTFGSGTRLTVV.

This chain joins TRBV14 and TRBJ2-7; 10 bases match TRBD1. The length of the CDR3 is 15 residues. The J segment lost 3 bases and the V segment lost 0 bases, leaving 2 bases of the junction unmatched. Germline CDR1 SGHDN, CDR2 FVKESK. The CDR3 DNA reads TGTGCCAGCAGCCAAGACGGGGACAGGGGCTACGAGCAGTACTTC. Translating it yields CASSQDGDRGYEQYF.

This chain links TRBV4-2 with TRBJ2-1; no definite D call. Germline assignment: CDR1 LGHNA and CDR2 YNFKEQ. The CDR3 has 15 residues. Trimming pared 0 bases from V and 5 bases from J, leaving 11 bases between. This chain's CDR3 is CASSQDGKANNEQFF. DNA of the CDR3: TGTGCCAGCAGCCAAGATGGTAAGGCAAACAATGAGCAGTTCTTC.

The rearrangement joins TRBV6-5 to TRBJ2-5, with 8 bases aligning to TRBD2. The CDR3 runs to 14 residues. CDR1 MNHEY and CDR2 SVGAGI come from the germline V gene. The V segment lost 7 bases and the J segment 5 bases; nucleotides outside the gene matches: 9. The CDR3 spells CASTQSGGRETQYF. The CDR3 DNA reads TGTGCCAGCACCCAATCGGGGGGGAGGGAGACCCAGTACTTC.

The chain couples TRBV28 to TRBJ2-7; 7 bases are a match to TRBD1. The V gene's germline CDR1 is MDHEN and CDR2 SYDVKM. The CDR3 runs to 13 residues. V trimming: 7 bases; J trimming: 4 bases; junction bases outside the gene matches: 7. The CDR3 DNA sequence: TGTGCCAGCACGAGGGACAGCCCTTACGAGCAGTACTTC. Its protein is CASTRDSPYEQYF.

V is TRBV7-2 and J is TRBJ2-2; D is possibly TRBD1 or TRBD2 (5 bases each). Germline V gene sequence: CDR1 SGHTA, CDR2 FQGNSA. The CDR3 extends over 16 amino acids. V was pared by 5 bases and J by 1 base, with 14 bases between. The CDR3 DNA sequence: TGTGCCAGCAGCCCTAGTGGGACCTTGAACACCGGGGAGCTGTTTTTT. This gives the protein CASSPSGTLNTGELFF.

This clone was picked up one time. The J gene is TRBJ2-2, the V gene TRBV11-3; tentatively, D is TRBD1 or TRBD2 (5 bases each). The CDR3 spans 13 residues. The germline V gene encodes CDR1 SGHNT and CDR2 YENEEA. The V end lost 5 bases, the J end lost 2 bases, and 6 bases lay between the germline ends. In DNA, the CDR3 is TGTGCCAGCAGCCGGGACAACACCGGGGAGCTGTTTTTT. Protein sequence: CASSRDNTGELFF.

There are a few counts of this clone. V usage is TRBV10-1 and J usage is TRBJ2-2, with D tentatively TRBD2 (6 bases). Trimming removed 3 bases at V and 3 bases at J, with 11 bases between. The CDR3 extends over 15 amino acids. Germline V gene data show CDR1 as WNHNN and CDR2 as SYGVQD (reference sequence). The CDR3 is CASSEFGSDTGELFF. The DNA for the CDR3 is TGCGCCAGCAGTGAATTCGGGAGCGACACCGGGGAGCTGTTTTTT.

The chain is built from TRBV19 and TRBJ2-4, with a weak D call TRBD1 (6 bases). V was cut by 3 bases and J by 7 bases, with 13 bases left in between. This CDR3 region has 14 residues. The germline gives CDR1 LNHDA, CDR2 SQIVND (reference sequence). The CDR3 DNA follows: TGTGCCAGTAGTATTTGGGGGCGCGAGAACATTCAGTACTTC. It codes for CASSIWGRENIQYF.

This chain uses TRBV29-1 with TRBJ2-7; 9 bases fit TRBD2. This CDR3 is built from 13 residues. Germline CDR1 is SQVTM and CDR2 is ANQGSEA. V lost 3 bases to trimming and J lost 3 bases; unmatched junction nucleotides: 3. The CDR3 DNA follows: TGCAGCGTTGATCCTAGCGGGAACTACGAGCAGTACTTC. Its translation is CSVDPSGNYEQYF.

CDR3 nucleotides: TGTGCCAGTAGTTTAATGGGACAGGTCTATGGCTACACCTTC. This sequence encodes CASSLMGQVYGYTF. The rearrangement uses TRBV19 and TRBJ1-2; 8 bases map to TRBD1. V was clipped by 5 bases and J by 4 bases; unmatched bases: 6. The CDR3 sequence is 14 residues long. Germline values: CDR1 LNHDA, CDR2 SQIVND (reference sequence).

The V and J genes are TRBV18 and TRBJ2-7, with D possibly being TRBD2 (6 bases). This CDR3 has 15 amino acids. V was pared by 3 bases and J by 4 bases, with 16 bases between. Germline V lookup: CDR1 KGHSH, CDR2 LQKENI. The CDR3 nucleotides are TGTGCCAGCTCACCGGAGGAGGGACTCCGGTACGAGCAGTACTTC. Amino acid sequence: CASSPEEGLRYEQYF.